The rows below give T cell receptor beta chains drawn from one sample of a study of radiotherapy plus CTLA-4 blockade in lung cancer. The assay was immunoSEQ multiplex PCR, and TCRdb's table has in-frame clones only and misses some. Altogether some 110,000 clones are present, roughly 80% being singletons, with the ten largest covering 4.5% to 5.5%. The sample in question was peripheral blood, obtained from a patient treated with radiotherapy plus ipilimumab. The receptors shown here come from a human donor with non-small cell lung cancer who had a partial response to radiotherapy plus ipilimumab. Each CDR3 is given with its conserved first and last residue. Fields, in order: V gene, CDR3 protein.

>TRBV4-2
CASSQEVGGPYEQYF
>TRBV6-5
CASSYLQGLEGYTF
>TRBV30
CAWSVLNYYGYTF
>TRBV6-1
CASSESIRDYKYNEQFF
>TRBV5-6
CASSLATRPFQPQHF
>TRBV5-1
CASSPNYDLEAFF
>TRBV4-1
CASSLEHRGTSNEQFF
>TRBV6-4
CASSDSGGGEKLFF
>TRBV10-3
CAISEEVGVYNEQFF
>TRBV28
CASNSLRGSSGNTIYF
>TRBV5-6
CASSLYEGVKNIQYF
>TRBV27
CASSLSGTGTFYEQYF
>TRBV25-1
CASSVRDRVGEQYF
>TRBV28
CASSQQGWMNTEAFF
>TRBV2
CASSRDRGDQETQYF
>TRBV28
CASTMAQGAVTEAFF
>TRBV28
CATQGAYEQYF
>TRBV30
CARTGFTEAFF
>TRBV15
CATSPQTNYGYTF